This T cell receptor (beta chain) was captured by sequencing in a study of blood T cell repertoires in COVID-19. Produced via immunoSEQ multiplex PCR; TCRdb's table is partial and in-frame only. The sample carries roughly 200,000 clones, about four fifths recorded once. This clonotype was sampled from a woman between 40 and 50 years old with COVID-19, enrolled during active disease. The sequencing sample was made of peripheral blood.

The CDR3 spells CASSLGAGKIGTGELFF. The CDR3 coding sequence is TGCGCCAGCAGCTTGGGGGCAGGGAAGATTGGGACCGGGGAGCTGTTTTTT. This sequence joins TRBV5-1 and TRBJ2-2, with D possibly TRBD1 on 5 matching bases. The V and J ends lost 0 bases and 5 bases respectively, with 17 bases between them. The germline gives CDR1 SGHRS, CDR2 YFSETQ. The CDR3 loop spans 17 amino acids.